This T cell receptor beta chain was recorded in a study of human T cells and chemical hapten exposure. Regarding time point: patch test 2, 6 weeks after DPC sensitization. Treatment given: therapeutic diphenylcyclopropenone sensitization with weekly scalp DPC. CDR1 MNHEY and CDR2 SMNVEV come from the germline V gene (reference sequence). The CDR3 loop spans 14 amino acids. V shed 5 bases and J 3 bases; nucleotides not matched to a gene: 4. One entry per CDR3 protein results from TCRdb running MiXCR on the RACE reads. The sample holds under 90,000 distinct CDR3 sequences; approximately 9% are singletons and the top ten take approximately 3.7%.

The sequence was obtained from a woman in her 50s with alopecia areata. Some clones in this sample may be carry-over from other donors' samples. The sequencing here drew on whole blood, taken in connection with sensitization to the hapten diphenylcyclopropenone (DPC). The chain joins TRBV27 to TRBJ2-7, with 10 bases lining up with TRBD1. In DNA form, the CDR3 reads TGTGCCAGCAGTCCTTGGACAGGGGGCTACGAGCAGTACTTC. This sequence encodes CASSPWTGGYEQYF.